A single sample gave rise to the 14 T cell receptor beta chains below, sequenced in a study of T cells in tuberculosis. Produced via immunoSEQ multiplex PCR; TCRdb's table is partial and in-frame only. The sample lists more than 35,000 clones; 90% to 95% were seen once. Source material: PBMCs. These receptor sequences come from a donor aged 10-29 years with latent tuberculosis or without tuberculosis infection. Some clones in this sample may be carry-over from other donors' samples.

The chain is built from TRBV7-2 and TRBJ1-2; D possibly corresponds to TRBD1 (5 bases). The CDR3 totals 16 residues. V lost 5 bases to trimming and J lost 4 bases, with 20 bases between them. Germline loops: CDR1 SGHTA, CDR2 FQGNSA. The CDR3 here is CASSPVLGPPGYGYTF. The CDR3 DNA reads as TGTGCCAGCAGCCCGGTTTTGGGGCCGCCGGGCTATGGCTACACCTTC.

This clone was seen just once. The chain carries TRBV5-4 and TRBJ1-2; 7 bases line up with TRBD1. This CDR3 is 15 amino acids long. The germline CDR1 and CDR2 sequences are SGHNT and YYREEE (reference sequence). V gave up 3 bases and J gave up 4 bases; unmatched junction bases: 9. CDR3 sequence (DNA): TGTGCCAGCAGCTCGGGACAGCTAGGAGCCTATGGCTACACCTTC. Residues: CASSSGQLGAYGYTF. The full variable domain, its missing parts supplied by reference TRBV5-4 and TRBJ1-2, is ETGVTQSPTHLIKTRGQQVTLRCSSQSGHNTVSWYQQALGQGPQFIFQYYREEENGRGNFPPRFSGLQFPNYSSELNVNALELDDSALYLCASSSGQLGAYGYTFGSGTRLTVV.

CDR3 in amino acids: CASISGRGGETQYF. CDR3 in DNA: TGTGCCAGCATCTCCGGACGCGGGGGGGAGACCCAGTACTTC. The chain joins TRBV2 to TRBJ2-5; 8 bases align to TRBD2. This CDR3 contains 14 residues. V lost 7 bases and J lost 5; bases outside the gene matches: 9. Germline loops: CDR1 SNHLY, CDR2 FYNNEI. The complete variable domain, with remaining parts taken from reference TRBV2 and TRBJ2-5, reads EPEVTQTPSHQVTQMGQEVILRCVPISNHLYFYWYRQILGQKVEFLVSFYNNEISEKSEIFDDQFSVERPDGSNFTLKIRSTKLEDSAMYFCASISGRGGETQYFGPGTRLLVL.

CDR3 region: CASSSDNSLSRNTIYF. The DNA of the CDR3 is TGTGCCAGCAGCTCCGATAATAGCTTGTCGAGAAACACCATATATTTT. The gene calls are TRBV7-2 and TRBJ1-3; D is unclear. The CDR3 runs 16 residues. Germline CDR1 reads SGHTA; CDR2 reads FQGNSA. Trimming cost V 4 bases and J 5 bases, with 18 bases left between them.

This clone was detected once. The rearrangement joins TRBV29-1 to TRBJ1-2; 9 bases line up with TRBD1. The germline gives CDR1 SQVTM, CDR2 ANQGSEA. The CDR3 consists of 13 residues. The junction had 7 bases not matched to a gene; V was cut back by 4 bases and J by 7 bases. The DNA for the CDR3 is TGCAGCGTTGTCCGGGACAGGGCGGTTGGCTACACCTTC. Translated, it gives CSVVRDRAVGYTF.

This sequence joins TRBV4-3 and TRBJ1-3, with 9 bases that match TRBD1. Germline V CDR1 and CDR2: LGHNA, YSLEER. The CDR3 has 18 residues. The V gene end was trimmed by 2 bases and the J gene end by 0 bases; junction bases not matched to a gene: 8. The CDR3: CASSQIPGQGTSGNTIYF. As DNA, the CDR3 is TGCGCCAGCAGCCAAATCCCGGGACAGGGCACCTCTGGAAACACCATATATTTT.

V and J are TRBV5-4 and TRBJ1-2, with 8 bases that match TRBD1. The CDR3 sequence is 17 residues long. Germline V CDR1 and CDR2: SGHNT, YYREEE (reference sequence). The V segment lost 8 bases and the J segment 7 bases; nucleotides outside the gene matches: 22. The CDR3 DNA reads as TGTGCCAGTAGCCCGACTTTAGAACGGACAGGGTACGGTGGCTACACCTTC. Its translation: CASSPTLERTGYGGYTF.

The chain combines TRBV2 with TRBJ2-7; maybe TRBD2 (5 bases). V was cut by 7 bases and J by 7 bases, with 11 bases left in between. The germline CDR1 and CDR2 sequences are SNHLY and FYNNEI. The CDR3 totals 11 residues. The CDR3 sequence: CASTKLEEQYF. CDR3 bases: TGTGCCAGCACGAAACTAGAGGAGCAGTACTTC.

The CDR3 is CASSRGRARGASGANVLTF. The CDR3 DNA follows: TGCGCCAGCAGCCGGGGAAGGGCCAGGGGAGCTTCTGGGGCCAACGTCCTGACTTTC. The chain has TRBV4-3 and TRBJ2-6; the D gene is possibly TRBD1 (6 bases). V was clipped by 4 bases and J by 1 base, with 20 bases between them. CDR3 length: 19 residues. Germline CDR1 is LGHNA and CDR2 is YSLEER.

The V gene is TRBV5-6, the J gene TRBJ2-7; 8 bases line up with TRBD2. This CDR3 is built from 15 residues. V lost 2 bases, J lost 3 bases, and 7 bases stayed unmatched. CDR1 and CDR2 (germline): SGHDT, YYEEEE. DNA of the CDR3: TGTGCCAGCAGCTTTGGGGCGGGGGGCAGCTACGAGCAGTACTTC. Translating gives CASSFGAGGSYEQYF.

This chain uses TRBV6-1 with TRBJ1-2, with a weak D call TRBD1 (6 bases). The CDR3 is 12 amino acids. Germline V CDR1 and CDR2: MNHNS, SASEGT. V lost 6 bases and J lost 3, with 8 bases in between. CDR3 sequence (DNA): TGTGCCAGCAGACGGACAGACTATGGCTACACCTTC. It yields the protein CASRRTDYGYTF.

This sequence joins TRBV19 and TRBJ2-4; a possible D gene is TRBD1 (6 bases). V was cut by 4 bases and J by 8 bases, with 15 bases left in between. This CDR3 contains 14 residues. The germline CDR1 and CDR2 sequences are LNHDA and SQIVND (reference sequence). The CDR3 loop reads CASSTSGTIDIQYF. The CDR3 bases are TGTGCCAGTAGTACCTCCGGGACAATAGACATTCAGTACTTC.

The genes are TRBV6-6 and TRBJ2-7; 8 bases line up with TRBD1. Looked up from germline, CDR1 is MNHNY and CDR2 is SVGAGI (reference sequence). CDR3 size: 16 residues. Trimming at V came to 6 bases and at J to 4 bases, leaving 14 bases not matched to a gene. This CDR3 is CASRSWAGGDWYEQYF. CDR3 in DNA: TGTGCCAGCAGATCGTGGGCAGGGGGCGATTGGTACGAGCAGTACTTC.

The CDR3 bases are TGTGCCAGCAGCTTCCAGGGCACAGATACGCAGTATTTT. Translating gives CASSFQGTDTQYF. The chain combines TRBV7-8 with TRBJ2-3; D not resolved. The CDR3 sequence is 13 residues long. The germline CDR1 and CDR2 sequences are SGHVS and FQNEAQ. The V end was cut by 3 bases, the J end by 1 base, with 5 bases between.